The sequence of this T cell receptor beta chain was determined in a study of regulatory T cells in long-lasting Graves disease. Study observations and caveats: Persistent disease was associated with favored TRBV28 usage and with favored use of TRBJ1-2 and TRBJ2-5.

Investigators prepared the TCR beta libraries by applying iRepertoire HTBI primers and Arm-PCR of CDR3 regions. One entry per CDR3 protein, called by TCRdb with MiXCR from the multiplex PCR reads. The sample lists roughly 510,000 distinct CDR3 sequences, about 16% occurring once. Stated time point: newly diagnosed GD, antithyroid drugs for less than 3 months. Following extraction of RNA from PBMCs, that RNA was used to make the TCR library. This CDR3 contains 15 residues. The V gene's germline CDR1 is MGHRA and CDR2 YSYEKL. Trimming pared 1 base from V and 7 bases from J, leaving 14 bases between. Concerning this clonotype: Its cognate antigen is unknown.

A further study also used this sample, focusing on T cells in Graves' hyperthyroidism and ophthalmopathy. That study adds: Across 18 months, stable Graves' hyperthyroidism was marked by no progression to ophthalmopathy.

The chain uses TRBV4-1 and TRBJ1-5; D not certain. The sample in question was peripheral blood mononuclear cells (PBMCs), obtained at new diagnosis, from a patient treated with antithyroid drugs. The TCR originated in a man younger than 35 with Graves disease. The CDR3 loop is CASSQAPSSKQPQHF. Here the CDR3 DNA reads TGCGCCAGCAGCCAAGCCCCTTCCTCGAAGCAGCCCCAGCATTTT.